This T cell receptor (beta chain) was obtained from a study of blood T cell repertoires in COVID-19. Study background: There were acute and convalescent COVID-19 samples, and they came from the United States, Italy and Spain. T cells, B-cell-depleted T cells, or PBMCs supplied cDNA or gDNA.

How the authors handled the data: Counts of nucleated cells, estimated from reference gene primer amplification, were obtained. Produced via immunoSEQ multiplex PCR; TCRdb's table is partial and in-frame only. V and J calls and clone size are given by that table; D and trimming were obtained from the DNA. The data hold a few hundred thousand clones, with 65% to 90% observed a single time. Participant-given clinical history determined each cohort assignment. V was cut by 8 bases and J by 2 bases, with 16 bases left in between. Germline CDR1 reads MNHEY; CDR2 reads SVGAGI. The CDR3 consists of 15 residues.

This TCR derives from a woman aged 40 to 55 with acute COVID-19. The V call is TRBV6-5, the J call TRBJ1-3; D is ambiguous. Sequences were obtained from PBMCs or T cells enriched from blood (not recorded which). As DNA, the CDR3 is TGTGCCAGCGCCCTTGGTCGGGGTGCTGGAAACACCATATATTTT. It specifies CASALGRGAGNTIYF.